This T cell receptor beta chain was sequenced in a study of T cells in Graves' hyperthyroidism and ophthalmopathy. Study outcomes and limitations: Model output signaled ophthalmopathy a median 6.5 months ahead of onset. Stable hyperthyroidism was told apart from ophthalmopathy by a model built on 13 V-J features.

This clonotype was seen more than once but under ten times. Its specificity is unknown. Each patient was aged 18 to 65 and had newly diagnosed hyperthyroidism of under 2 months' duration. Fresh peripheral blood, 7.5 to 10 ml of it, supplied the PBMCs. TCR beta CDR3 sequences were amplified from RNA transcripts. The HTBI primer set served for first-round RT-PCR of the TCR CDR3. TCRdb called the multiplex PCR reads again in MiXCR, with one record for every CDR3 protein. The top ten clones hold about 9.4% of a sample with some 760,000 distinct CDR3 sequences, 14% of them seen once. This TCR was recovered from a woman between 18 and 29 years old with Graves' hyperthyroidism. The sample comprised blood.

CDR3 coding DNA: TGCAGTCCTCAGCCGTACAATGAGCAGTTCTTC. As protein: CSPQPYNEQFF. This chain uses TRBV20-1 with TRBJ2-1; D is undetermined. CDR1 is DFQATT and CDR2 is SNEGSKA in the germline V gene (reference sequence). The CDR3 is 11 residues long. Between the trimmed V and J ends, which lost 8 bases and 4 bases, there was a span of 9 bases.